A selection of T cell receptor beta chains follows, all from one sample in a study of cytomegalovirus exposure and HLA in healthy donors. Repertoires were generated with immunoSEQ multiplex PCR, while TCRdb's copy carries only in-frame clones and drops some. The table lists fewer than 250,000 clones, over 75% of them singletons. The source material was PBMCs. These receptors were taken from a young man in good health and CMV-seronegative. Both conserved end residues are part of each CDR3. A D gene is named only where the DNA matches it firmly. Clone size is stated in some rows and not others, as once, few, many or a class when expanded.

v_gene	abundance	j_gene	d_gene	CDR3aa	CDR3nt
TRBV6-5	NA	TRBJ2-3	TRBD2	CASRPGLALSDTQYF	TGTGCCAGCAGGCCGGGACTAGCGTTGTCAGATACGCAGTATTTT
TRBV27	NA	TRBJ2-7	TRBD2	CASSLGAGVYEQYF	TGTGCCAGCAGTTTAGGGGCGGGAGTCTACGAGCAGTACTTC
TRBV5-6	few	TRBJ2-3	TRBD1	CASSLWGTGTGGTDTQYF	TGTGCCAGCAGCTTGTGGGGAACCGGGACAGGGGGCACAGATACGCAGTATTTT
TRBV7-2	NA	TRBJ2-7	TRBD2	CASSSPSSAGGGYYEQYF	TGTGCCAGCAGCTCCCCCTCATCTGCGGGGGGGGGCTACTACGAGCAGTACTTC
TRBV18	once	TRBJ2-7	TRBD2	CASEPEASGGEQYF	TGTGCCAGCGAACCCGAGGCGAGCGGGGGCGAGCAGTACTTC
TRBV7-9	NA	TRBJ2-2	TRBD1	CASSLRGLMDTGELFF	TGTGCCAGCAGCTTAAGGGGGCTAATGGACACCGGGGAGCTGTTTTTT
TRBV6-5	NA	TRBJ1-1	TRBD1	CASSYSGTGNTEAFF	TGTGCCAGCAGTTACTCGGGGACAGGGAACACTGAAGCTTTCTTT
TRBV29-1	NA	TRBJ2-2	TRBD1	CSVGTGGHTGELFF	TGCAGCGTCGGGACAGGGGGCCACACCGGGGAGCTGTTTTTT
TRBV28	NA	TRBJ2-1	TRBD2	CASSLADSGDEQFF	TGTGCCAGCAGTTTAGCCGATAGCGGGGATGAGCAGTTCTTC
TRBV7-9	NA	TRBJ2-6	NA	CASSLGGVSGANVLTF	TGTGCCAGCAGCTTAGGGGGGGTCTCTGGGGCCAACGTCCTGACTTTC
TRBV11-2	NA	TRBJ1-5	NA	CASSGSGGPREQPQHF	TGTGCCAGCAGCGGCTCGGGGGGCCCTAGGGAGCAGCCCCAGCATTTT
TRBV5-5	NA	TRBJ2-5	TRBD2	CASSLGLAAYQETQYF	TGTGCCAGCAGCTTGGGGCTAGCGGCCTACCAAGAGACCCAGTACTTC
TRBV19	few	TRBJ1-4	NA	CASSIGGRQNEKLFF	TGTGCCAGTAGTATAGGAGGCAGACAGAATGAAAAACTGTTTTTT
TRBV18	NA	TRBJ1-1	NA	CASSTPRGSTEAFF	TGTGCCAGCTCCACCCCCCGGGGGTCCACTGAAGCTTTCTTT
TRBV9	once	TRBJ2-1	NA	CASSVALGVSDNEQFF	TGTGCCAGCAGCGTAGCCTTAGGGGTTAGTGACAATGAGCAGTTCTTC